These T cell receptor beta chains were read from a single sample in a study of blood T cell repertoires in COVID-19. TCRdb's copy holds only in-frame clones and misses some; the assay was immunoSEQ multiplex PCR. The table has approximately 350,000 clones, roughly 89% seen once. The material sequenced was peripheral blood. Receptor source: a woman younger than 30 who had recovered from COVID-19. Both conserved end residues are part of each CDR3. Fields, in order: V gene, clone size, J gene, D gene, CDR3 protein, CDR3 DNA. A D gene is named only where the DNA matches it firmly. Rows may omit the clone size; those that give it use once, few, many or a size class.

>TRBV7-9|.|TRBJ2-4|.
CASSPSQGAKNIQYF
TGTGCCAGCAGCCCTTCCCAGGGGGCCAAAAACATTCAGTACTTC
>TRBV11-2|.|TRBJ2-4|TRBD1
CASSLGGQGGIQYF
TGTGCCAGCAGCTTAGGAGGACAGGGGGGCATTCAGTACTTC
>TRBV25-1|.|TRBJ1-1|.
CASSDYTENTEAFF
TGTGCCAGCAGTGATTATACAGAGAACACTGAAGCTTTCTTT
>TRBV20-1|.|TRBJ2-3|.
CSALPIRQYF
TGCAGTGCTCTCCCTATTCGCCAGTATTTT
>TRBV18|.|TRBJ2-2|TRBD2
CASSGGLAGGGELFF
TGTGCCAGCTCAGGCGGACTAGCGGGCGGCGGGGAGCTGTTTTTT
>TRBV4-3|.|TRBJ1-6|.
CASSRNGGGSSYNSPLHF
TGCGCCAGCAGCCGAAACGGGGGTGGGAGCTCCTATAATTCACCCCTCCACTTT
>TRBV11-3|.|TRBJ1-2|.
CASGQQTTYGYTF
TGTGCCAGCGGACAGCAGACGACCTATGGCTACACCTTC
>TRBV27|.|TRBJ1-6|.
CASSVRVDSYNSPLHF
TGTGCCAGCAGTGTCAGGGTAGACTCCTATAATTCACCCCTCCACTTT
>TRBV3-1/TRBV3-2|.|TRBJ2-3|.
CASSQAGAGDTQYF
TGTGCCAGCAGCCAAGCCGGAGCTGGGGATACGCAGTATTTT
>TRBV14|.|TRBJ1-2|.
CASSRGTKYGYTF
TGTGCCAGCAGCCGAGGGACAAAATATGGCTACACCTTC
>TRBV2|.|TRBJ2-5|TRBD2
CASSLGLAGVEETQYF
TGTGCCAGCAGTCTGGGACTAGCGGGAGTAGAGGAGACCCAGTACTTC
>TRBV6-1|.|TRBJ1-3|TRBD1
CASSEDRGYTIYF
TGTGCCAGCAGTGAGGACAGGGGGTACACCATATATTTT
>TRBV28|.|TRBJ2-1|TRBD2
CASSSTSGLPNEQFF
TGTGCCAGCAGTTCGACTAGCGGGCTTCCCAATGAGCAGTTCTTC
>TRBV11-3|.|TRBJ2-1|TRBD2
CASSFALAGYNEQFF
TGTGCCAGCAGCTTTGCACTAGCGGGTTACAATGAGCAGTTCTTC
>TRBV11-3|.|TRBJ2-3|.
CASSLGERLSPSTDTQYF
TGTGCCAGCAGCTTAGGAGAAAGACTATCTCCTAGCACAGATACGCAGTATTTT
>TRBV7-9|few|TRBJ1-2|.
CASSPPERHGYTF
TGTGCCAGCAGCCCCCCGGAGAGGCATGGCTACACCTTC
>TRBV29-1|.|TRBJ2-5|TRBD2
CSVVAGPQETQYF
TGCAGCGTTGTAGCGGGACCCCAAGAGACCCAGTACTTC
>TRBV2|.|TRBJ2-2|TRBD1
CASSPGQGGTGELFF
TGTGCCAGCAGTCCGGGACAGGGTGGCACCGGGGAGCTGTTTTTT
>TRBV19|.|TRBJ2-5|.
CASSITKSPQETQYF
TGTGCCAGTAGTATAACGAAAAGCCCGCAAGAGACCCAGTACTTC
>TRBV13|.|TRBJ2-3|TRBD2
CASSGGTSGNTDTQYF
TGTGCCAGCAGCGGAGGGACTAGCGGGAACACAGATACGCAGTATTTT
>TRBV11-3|many|TRBJ2-2|TRBD2
CASRPGLGSTGELFF
TGTGCCAGCAGACCGGGACTAGGTTCCACCGGGGAGCTGTTTTTT
>TRBV9|.|TRBJ1-2|.
CASSVALAGGGYTF
TGTGCCAGCAGCGTAGCCCTCGCGGGTGGTGGCTACACCTTC
>TRBV15|.|TRBJ1-2|TRBD1
CATRRGLTGYTF
TGTGCCACCCGTAGGGGGCTGACTGGCTACACCTTC
>TRBV24-1|.|TRBJ1-5|TRBD1
CATSAGTVGQPQHF
TGTGCCACCAGTGCCGGGACAGTCGGACAGCCCCAGCATTTT
>TRBV5-1|.|TRBJ2-1|TRBD2
CASSWGVASGAGEQFF
TGCGCCAGCAGCTGGGGGGTAGCTAGCGGAGCTGGGGAGCAGTTCTTC
>TRBV27|once|TRBJ1-2|.
CASSTGGSSGYTF
TGTGCCAGCAGTACGGGTGGAAGCTCTGGCTACACCTTC